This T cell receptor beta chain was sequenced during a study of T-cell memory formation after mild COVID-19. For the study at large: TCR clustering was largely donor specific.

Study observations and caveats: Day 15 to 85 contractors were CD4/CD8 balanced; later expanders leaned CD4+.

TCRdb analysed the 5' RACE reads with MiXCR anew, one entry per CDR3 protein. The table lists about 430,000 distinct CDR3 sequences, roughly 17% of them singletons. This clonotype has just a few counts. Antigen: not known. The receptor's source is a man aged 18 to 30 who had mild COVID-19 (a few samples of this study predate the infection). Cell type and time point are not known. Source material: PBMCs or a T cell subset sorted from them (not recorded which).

The CDR3 is CASSLARPGTTDTQYF. The CDR3 coding sequence is TGTGCCAGCAGCTTAGCGCGTCCGGGTACGACAGATACGCAGTATTTT. The chain couples TRBV7-2 to TRBJ2-3; no definite D call. CDR1 and CDR2 from the germline V gene are SGHTA and FQGNSA. V shed 0 bases and J shed 3 bases, with 13 bases lying between them. The CDR3 length is 16 residues.